This T cell receptor (beta chain) was captured in a study of cytomegalovirus exposure and HLA in healthy donors. In the study overall: Earlier, 150 million to 200 million T cells were analyzed, and 95 million to 140 million unique TCR beta sequences were found among them.

Primers: 60 Vbeta forward and 13 Jbeta reverse. This table comes from immunoSEQ multiplex PCR, and its TCRdb copy is limited to in-frame clones, with some not included. The sample includes 200,000 to 300,000 clones, about 80% of them seen just once. Looked up from germline, CDR1 is LNHDA and CDR2 is SQIVND (reference sequence). There are 14 residues in the CDR3. V was shortened by 4 bases and J by 8 bases, with 15 bases between the two germline ends. This receptor was obtained from a woman in her fifties or sixties in good health and CMV-seropositive. The rearrangement uses TRBV19 and TRBJ1-5; D not resolved. The source material was PBMCs. CDR3 in DNA: TGTGCCAGTAGTACCCCGTTCGCAGGCGAGCCCCAGCATTTT. Its translation is CASSTPFAGEPQHF.